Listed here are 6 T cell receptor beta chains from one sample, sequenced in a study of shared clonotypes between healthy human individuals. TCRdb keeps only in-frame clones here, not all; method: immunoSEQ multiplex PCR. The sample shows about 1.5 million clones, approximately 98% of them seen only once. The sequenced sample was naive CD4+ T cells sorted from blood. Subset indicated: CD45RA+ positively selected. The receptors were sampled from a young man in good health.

CDR3 loop: CASSNRLAGDSNTDTQYF. The CDR3 DNA reads TGTGCCAGCAGCAACCGACTAGCGGGAGACTCAAACACAGATACGCAGTATTTT. The chain employs TRBV7-9 and TRBJ2-3; 12 positions agree with TRBD2. V gave up 5 bases and J gave up 2 bases; unmatched junction bases: 11. The CDR3 has 18 amino acids. CDR1 SEHNR and CDR2 FQNEAQ come from the germline V gene (reference sequence). Complete variable domain (other parts from reference TRBV7-9 and TRBJ2-3): DTGVSQNPRHKITKRGQNVTFRCDPISEHNRLYWYRQTLGQGPEFLTYFQNEAQLEKSRLLSDRFSAERPKGSFSTLEIQRTEQGDSAMYLCASSNRLAGDSNTDTQYFGPGTRLTVL.

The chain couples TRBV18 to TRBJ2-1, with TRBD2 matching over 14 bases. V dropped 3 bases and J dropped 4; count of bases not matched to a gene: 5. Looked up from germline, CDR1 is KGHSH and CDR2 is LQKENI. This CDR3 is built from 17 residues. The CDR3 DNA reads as TGTGCCAGCTCACCCGGGACTAGCGGGAGACTATACAATGAGCAGTTCTTC. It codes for CASSPGTSGRLYNEQFF.

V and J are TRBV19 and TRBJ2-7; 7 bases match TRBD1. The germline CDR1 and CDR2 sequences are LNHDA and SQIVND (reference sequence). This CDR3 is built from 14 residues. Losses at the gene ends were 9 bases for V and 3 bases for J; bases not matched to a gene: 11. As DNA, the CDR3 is TGTGCCAGCGCTCTCGGGACAGCCTTCTACGAGCAGTACTTC. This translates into CASALGTAFYEQYF.

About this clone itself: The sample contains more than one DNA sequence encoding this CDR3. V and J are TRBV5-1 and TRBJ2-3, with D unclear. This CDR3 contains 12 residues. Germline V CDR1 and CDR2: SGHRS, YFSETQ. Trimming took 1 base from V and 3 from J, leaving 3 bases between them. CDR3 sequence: CASSLTTDTQYF. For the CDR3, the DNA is TGCGCCAGCAGCTTGACAACAGATACGCAGTATTTT.

CDR3 protein: CASSKDRVYEQYF. The CDR3 bases are TGTGCCAGCAGTAAGGACAGGGTCTACGAGCAGTACTTC. The chain is built from TRBV2 and TRBJ2-7, with 8 nucleotides matching TRBD1. CDR1 and CDR2 (germline): SNHLY, FYNNEI. This CDR3 is 13 amino acids long. Trimming cost V 5 bases and J 3 bases; bases outside gene matches: 3.

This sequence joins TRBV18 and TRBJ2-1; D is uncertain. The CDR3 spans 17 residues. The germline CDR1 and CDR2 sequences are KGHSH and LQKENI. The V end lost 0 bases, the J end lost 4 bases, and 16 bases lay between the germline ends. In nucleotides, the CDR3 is TGTGCCAGCTCACCACCTCGGGCCCGGACCCTTTACAATGAGCAGTTCTTC. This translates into CASSPPRARTLYNEQFF.